This T cell receptor beta chain was observed in a study of multiple sclerosis patients with progressive multifocal leukoencephalopathy. Germline CDR1 reads SGHVS; CDR2 reads FQNEAQ. The V and J ends lost 4 bases and 7 bases respectively, with 8 bases between them. The CDR3 is made up of 12 amino acids. Each PCR contained spiked synthetic TR CDR3 controls spanning every V-J pairing. The repertoire was sequenced with immunoSEQ multiplex PCR; TCRdb's copy has only in-frame clones and lacks some. The sample includes 25,000 to 30,000 clones, roughly 86% of them seen just once. Time point here: more than 5 months of natalizumab therapy.

The rearrangement links TRBV7-8 to TRBJ2-1; D unclear. This receptor was taken from a human donor with multiple sclerosis. The source material was PBMCs, sampled from a patient treated with natalizumab. The CDR3 nucleotides read TGTGCCAGCAGCTCCGACATTAATGAGCAGTTCTTC. This codes for CASSSDINEQFF. The variable domain in full, with the rest retrieved from reference TRBV7-8 and TRBJ2-1, is GAGVSQSPRYKVAKRGQDVALRCDPISGHVSLFWYQQALGQGPEFLTYFQNEAQLDKSGLPSDRFFAERPEGSVSTLKIQRTQQEDSAVYLCASSSDINEQFFGPGTRLTVL.